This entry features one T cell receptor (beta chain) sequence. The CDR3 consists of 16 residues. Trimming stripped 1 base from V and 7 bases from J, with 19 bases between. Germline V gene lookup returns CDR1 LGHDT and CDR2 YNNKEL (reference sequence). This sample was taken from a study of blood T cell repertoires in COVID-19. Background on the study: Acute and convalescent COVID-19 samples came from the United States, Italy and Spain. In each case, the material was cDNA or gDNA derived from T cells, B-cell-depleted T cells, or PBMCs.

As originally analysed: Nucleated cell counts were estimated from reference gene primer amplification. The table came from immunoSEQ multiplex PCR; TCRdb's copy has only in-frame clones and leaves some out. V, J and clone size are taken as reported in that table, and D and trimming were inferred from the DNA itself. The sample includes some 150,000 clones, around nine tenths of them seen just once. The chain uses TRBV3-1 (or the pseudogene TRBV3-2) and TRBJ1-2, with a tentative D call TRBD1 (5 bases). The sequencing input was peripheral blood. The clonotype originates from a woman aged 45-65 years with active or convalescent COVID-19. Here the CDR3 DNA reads TGTGCCAGCAGCCAAGTGGGGCCAGTTAGTCGGTCTGGCTACACCTTC. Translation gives CASSQVGPVSRSGYTF.